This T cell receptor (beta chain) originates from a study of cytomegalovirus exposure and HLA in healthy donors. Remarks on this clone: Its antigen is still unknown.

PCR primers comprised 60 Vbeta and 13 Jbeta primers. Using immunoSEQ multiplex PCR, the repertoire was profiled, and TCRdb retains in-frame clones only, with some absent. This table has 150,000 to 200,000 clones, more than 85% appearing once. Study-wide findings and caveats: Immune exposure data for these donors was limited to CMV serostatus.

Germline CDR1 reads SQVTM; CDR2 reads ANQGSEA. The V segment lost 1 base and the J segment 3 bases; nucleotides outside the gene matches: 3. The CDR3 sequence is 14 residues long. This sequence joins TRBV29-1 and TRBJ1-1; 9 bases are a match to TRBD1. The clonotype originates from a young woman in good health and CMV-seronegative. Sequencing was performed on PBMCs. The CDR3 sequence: CSVEGRQGDTEAFF. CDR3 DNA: TGCAGCGTTGAAGGTCGACAGGGGGACACTGAAGCTTTCTTT.